Listed here is a single T cell receptor beta chain. Its antigen specificity is not known. Per-base qualities were not stored, and no clone one base away is much larger. Libraries were made using multiplex PCR. Sequenced using an Illumina HiSeq 4000. iRepertoire HTBI primers and Arm-PCR amplification of CDR3 regions were used to construct TCR beta libraries. Before sequencing, the PCR products went through gel purification. In the paper's pipeline: Across samples, 60 to 80 TRBV and 15 or so TRBJ segments were identified and used for gene usage analysis of CDR3 amino acid clonotypes. COPE and FqMerger were used to merge the filtered high-quality paired reads into contigs. BLAST was used to align contigs to the IMGT TRBV, TRBD and TRBJ reference genes, and CDR3 was defined following IMGT. Any clonotype with a frequency above 0.1% was classified as a highly expanded clone. Shannon entropy served as the measure of repertoire diversity, while the Gini coefficient captured V-J evenness. A clonotype found in more than one individual was treated as public. TCRdb passed the public sequencing reads through fastp at Q25 and MiXCR, retaining productive beta sequences. Identical CDR3 protein sequences are pooled into one entry, listed with their most common genes and DNA. These V and J calls originate from TCRdb's pipeline instead of the authors' own analysis. This sample holds 300,000 to 400,000 distinct CDR3 sequences; approximately 16% were observed only once. 25% to 30% of the sample rests with the top ten.

This entry belongs to a study of regulatory T cells in long-lasting Graves disease (dated by TCRdb to the early 2020s). Notes on the research overall: Antithyroid drugs had been taken for less than 3 months by newly diagnosed Graves' disease patients. Patients with persistent Graves' disease were compared with patients with newly diagnosed Graves' disease using TCR sequencing and RNA sequencing of peripheral blood. The study took place in China and was registered as a clinical trial. A total of around 35 samples underwent TCR sequencing: around 13 from persistent and some 20 from newly diagnosed Graves' disease patients.

The CDR3 holds 17 amino acids from the cysteine to the phenylalanine. Only the CDR3 DNA is retained, 51 bases long and in frame from the first base. CDR1 MGHRA and CDR2 YSYEKL are derived from the germline V gene. Germline trimming amounts to 3 bases on V and 4 bases on J, with 12 as the count of junction bases outside the gene matches. The full study reports these points: Peripheral blood alone was examined, since thyroid tissue, which constituted the primary lesion, could not be accessed. The authors acknowledged the small sample size as a limitation that may reduce accuracy. Persistent disease showed preferential use of TRBV28, TRBJ1-2 and TRBJ2-5, whereas newly diagnosed disease favored TRBV20-1 and TRBJ2-1. Lower TCR Shannon entropy and fewer highly expanded clones were observed in persistent Graves' disease patients than in newly diagnosed patients, which suggested clonal expansion. More public clonotypes were shared among persistent patients (approximately 3,000) than among newly diagnosed patients (966). Only the TCR beta chain was sequenced and analyzed.

The time point label, as the study defines it: newly diagnosed GD, antithyroid drugs for less than 3 months. RNA was extracted from PBMCs in TRIzol for both TCR sequencing and RNA sequencing. Graves' disease was diagnosed according to American Thyroid Association guidelines. Patients for the study were recruited at an endocrinology department in Xi'an, China. Each patient gave 8.5 to 9.5 milliliters of peripheral blood, collected in an EDTA anticoagulant tube. Ficoll Paque Plus density gradient separation was used to isolate PBMCs, and no further T cell sorting was done. An Agilent 2100 Bioanalyzer and agarose gel were used to check RNA quality, while a NanoDrop 2000 measured RNA concentration. This sample was also put to use in a study of T cells in Graves' hyperthyroidism and ophthalmopathy. The second publication reports: Graves' hyperthyroidism was defined as stable when no progression to ophthalmopathy occurred over 18 months of follow-up. Hyperthyroidism patients were newly diagnosed, with disease duration under 2 months, and aged 18 to 65 years. Patients with uncontrolled infections, other autoimmune diseases, pregnancy or lactation were excluded. Diagnoses were established on the basis of clinical symptoms, serum thyroxine and TRAb, thyroid ultrasound, and orbital computed tomography. The TCR CDR3 was subjected to a first round of RT-PCR using the HTBI primer set and the Qiagen OneStep RT-PCR kit. Blood samples also contained most of the expanded thyroid clonotypes (frequency above 0.001), which suggests that blood repertoires may reflect thyroid immune responses. Ophthalmopathy was separated from stable hyperthyroidism by a 13 V-J signature model, with about 88% sensitivity and 81% to 82% specificity obtained in cross-validation and 80%/75% obtained in testing. During validation, the model predicted progression to ophthalmopathy a median of about 5.9 months ahead of onset, with just under 71% sensitivity and more than 72% specificity. To identify TCR V-J signatures that set the groups apart, the researchers used a discovery cohort of 100 or so patients, made up of 40 to 45 with Graves' ophthalmopathy and 55 to 65 with stable Graves' hyperthyroidism. Prospective prediction of ophthalmopathy was tested in an independent validation cohort of about 19 hyperthyroidism patients and 17 patients who later progressed to ophthalmopathy. The 75 to 100 discovery patients were divided at random into training and test sets in a 7:3 ratio. Thyroid tissue and blood T-cell repertoires from six Graves' hyperthyroidism patients were also compared in the study. Following sampling, methimazole starting at 30 mg daily was given to hyperthyroidism patients, and high-dose intravenous methylprednisolone was given to ophthalmopathy patients. Libraries were constructed in a second round of multiplex PCR, after which size selection and purification were performed. Sequencing of the libraries was done on an Illumina HiSeq2000 using paired-end 100 bp reads. SOAPnuke was used to process the raw data, with reads discarded if the reads contained adapters or uncalled bases, had a mean Phred below 15, or lacked an exact constant-primer or identifier match. High-quality paired reads were merged with COPE v1.2.5, and unique nucleotide sequences were defined as clonotypes. Clonotypes were aligned to IMGT TRBV, TRBD and TRBJ reference segments using MiTCR v1.1. Analysis was restricted to V-J combinations with a frequency above 0.0001, which covered about 99% of repertoires. The TCS score was defined as the ratio of F50 (clonal expansion) to E x V (chaos), calculated using BLOSUM62-based TCRdist between CDR3 peptides within each V-J. Welch's t-statistics and random forest reduced roughly 500 V-J features to roughly 13, which were used in a naive Bayes classifier (R e1071). No statistical method was used to fix the sample size in advance, and group allocation was not hidden from the investigators. TCR Vbeta CDR3 sequencing of some 140 peripheral blood samples (under 45 ophthalmopathy, roughly 72 hyperthyroidism and roughly 17 progressor patients) is reported in the paper.

Sequencing used peripheral blood mononuclear cells (PBMCs), obtained at new diagnosis, from a patient treated with antithyroid drugs. The receptor comes from a man aged 35-49 years with Graves disease. Donor details come from another sample of the same person, matched by shared clones. This chain is built from TRBV4-1 and TRBJ2-7; 10 central nucleotides agree with TRBD2. The DNA is TGCGCCAGCAGCCAGTTAACCGGGACTAGCGTCCCGTACGAGCAGTACTTC. Its amino acids are CASSQLTGTSVPYEQYF.